This T cell receptor (beta chain) emerged from a study of CD8+ T cells in alopecia areata. About the research overall: Oral tofacitinib (5 to 10 mg twice daily) was administered to treated patients. Scoring of severity for treated patients was based on percentage of affected scalp area.

The treatment is: oral pan-JAK inhibitor, 5-10 mg twice daily. It was from PBMCs that CD4+ and CD8+ T cells were sorted. The junction had 10 bases not matched to a gene; V was cut back by 5 bases and J by 0 bases. CDR3 length: 18 amino acids. Per germline, CDR1 MNHNS and CDR2 SASEGT. In each case, RNA was isolated and then reverse transcribed into cDNA as the sequencing template. The table came from immunoSEQ multiplex PCR; TCRdb's copy has only in-frame clones and leaves some out. The sample yields under 200,000 clones, around 60% seen once. The chain joins TRBV6-1 to TRBJ2-6; 7 bases agree with TRBD1. The source material was CD4+ T cells sorted from blood, sampled at week 24, from a patient treated with tofacitinib. The clonotype comes from a human donor with alopecia areata. CDR3 in amino acids: CASSKGGRGSSGANVLTF. The CDR3 nucleotides are TGTGCCAGCAGTAAAGGGGGCAGGGGAAGCTCTGGGGCCAACGTCCTGACTTTC.